This T cell receptor (beta chain) was observed in a study of OX40 agonist ivuxolimab in advanced cancers. The protocol was immunoSEQ multiplex PCR, while the TCRdb copy is restricted to in-frame clones and leaves out a portion. The table records more than 70,000 clones, about 90% of them present only once. Trimming stripped 3 bases from V and 0 bases from J, with 5 bases between. Germline V CDR1 and CDR2: SGHDT, YYEEEE. The CDR3 runs 13 residues. Details on this clone: The antigen is not known.

General study findings and limits: Partly responding patients at 0.1-3.0 mg/kg showed some of the smallest clonal expansion. There were, on average, more expanded clones in CD8+ T cells than in CD4+. At 0.1 to 3.0 mg/kg, clonal expansion of CD4+ and CD8+ blood T cells had occurred by week 6.

The sample in question was CD4+ or CD8+ T cells sorted from blood, obtained in a trial of the OX40 agonist ivuxolimab. This chain uses TRBV5-6 with TRBJ2-3, with TRBD2 as a possible D gene (5 bases). This clonotype was sampled from an adult with an advanced solid tumor such as melanoma, head and neck, liver or kidney cancer. The CDR3 loop is CASSWESTDTQYF. CDR3 DNA: TGTGCCAGCAGCTGGGAGAGCACAGATACGCAGTATTTT.